A selection of T cell receptor beta chains follows, all from one sample in a study of neurological immune-mediated disorders. TCRdb ran MiXCR on the 5' RACE reads and lists one entry per CDR3 protein. The top ten clones hold roughly 2.3% of a sample with about 62,000 distinct CDR3 sequences, around 3.8% of them seen once. Material: PBMCs. Every receptor here comes from a woman aged 45-60 years with multiple sclerosis. Each CDR3 is given with its conserved first and last residue. The D gene is left open where the match is weak. The size field is filled for only some rows; it gives once, few, many or a size class.

TRBJ2-1 | TRBD2 | many | TRBV7-6 | CASSSGLAFNEQFF | TGTGCCAGCAGCTCGGGACTAGCGTTCAATGAGCAGTTCTTC
TRBJ2-1 | TRBD2 | . | TRBV20-1 | CSARDATSGLYNEQFF | TGCAGTGCTAGAGATGCTACTAGCGGGCTGTACAATGAGCAGTTCTTC
TRBJ2-2 | . | many | TRBV7-3 | CASSLMAGGELFF | TGTGCCAGCAGCTTAATGGCTGGCGGGGAGCTGTTTTTT
TRBJ1-3 | . | many | TRBV29-1 | CSVKPGAASGNTIYF | TGCAGCGTTAAACCGGGGGCGGCCTCTGGAAACACCATATATTTT
TRBJ1-1 | . | many | TRBV5-6 | CASSPRRIMNTEAFF | TGTGCCAGCAGCCCTCGTCGGATAATGAACACTGAAGCTTTCTTT
TRBJ1-1 | . | few | TRBV25-1 | CASSETTGQQTFF | TGTGCCAGCAGTGAGACTACGGGACAACAAACTTTCTTT
TRBJ2-3 | . | many | TRBV25-1 | CASSASSGRGTDTQYF | TGTGCCAGCAGTGCCAGTAGTGGGCGAGGCACAGATACGCAGTATTTT
TRBJ1-4 | TRBD1 | many | TRBV5-1 | CASSLYTGTGGEKLFF | TGCGCCAGCAGCTTGTATACCGGGACAGGCGGTGAAAAACTGTTTTTT
TRBJ2-5 | . | many | TRBV29-1 | CSARPQETQYF | TGCAGCGCCCGGCCTCAAGAGACCCAGTACTTC
TRBJ1-2 | . | many | TRBV4-3 | CASSQDKAAYGYTF | TGCGCCAGCAGCCAAGATAAGGCAGCCTATGGCTACACCTTC
TRBJ2-3 | . | many | TRBV7-2 | CASSLLLASSDTQYF | TGTGCCAGCAGCTTATTACTAGCAAGCTCAGATACGCAGTATTTT
TRBJ2-7 | TRBD2 | many | TRBV10-3 | CATTSGSYEQYF | TGTGCCACAACTAGCGGGTCCTACGAGCAGTACTTC
TRBJ1-1 | TRBD1 | many | TRBV2 | CASSGLQGRNTEAFF | TGTGCCAGCAGTGGACTACAGGGGAGAAATACTGAAGCTTTCTTT
TRBJ1-5 | . | . | TRBV20-1 | CSAYDRNQPQNF | TGCAGTGCTTACGACAGAAATCAGCCCCAGAATTTT
TRBJ2-1 | TRBD2 | . | TRBV25-1 | CASSESPASGRATRAEQFF | TGTGCCAGCAGTGAATCCCCGGCTAGCGGGAGGGCTACGCGGGCTGAGCAGTTCTTC
TRBJ1-1 | TRBD1 | many | TRBV5-1 | CASRSQQGKTEAFF | TGCGCCAGCAGGTCGCAACAGGGGAAAACTGAAGCTTTCTTT
TRBJ2-7 | TRBD1 | many | TRBV7-8 | CASSWSGQEGYEQYF | TGTGCCAGCAGCTGGTCCGGACAGGAAGGCTACGAGCAGTACTTC
TRBJ2-5 | TRBD2 | many | TRBV5-1 | CASSGLAGGDQETQYF | TGCGCCAGCAGCGGACTAGCGGGAGGAGATCAAGAGACCCAGTACTTC
TRBJ2-2 | . | many | TRBV27 | CASSLWVGTGELFF | TGTGCCAGCAGTTTATGGGTAGGGACCGGGGAGCTGTTTTTT
TRBJ2-1 | TRBD2 | many | TRBV20-1 | CSARSGLAERKSYNEQFF | TGCAGTGCTAGGTCGGGACTAGCGGAGAGGAAATCCTACAATGAGCAGTTCTTC
TRBJ2-1 | TRBD2 | many | TRBV18 | CASSLLQGLAGRYNEQFF | TGTGCCAGCTCACTCCTTCAGGGACTAGCGGGAAGATACAATGAGCAGTTCTTC
TRBJ2-1 | . | few | TRBV12-3/TRBV12-4 | CASSLMTLYNEQFF | TGTGCCAGCAGTTTAATGACTCTCTACAATGAGCAGTTCTTC
TRBJ1-5 | . | few | TRBV12-3/TRBV12-4 | CVSSPSGGRFNQPQHF | TGTGTCAGCAGTCCATCTGGAGGGAGGTTCAATCAGCCCCAGCATTTT
TRBJ1-5 | TRBD1 | few | TRBV6-2/TRBV6-3 | CASSFWTGGYNQPQHF | TGTGCCAGCAGTTTCTGGACAGGGGGCTACAATCAGCCCCAGCATTTT
TRBJ2-3 | . | few | TRBV5-1 | CASSYPSDTDTDTQYF | TGCGCCAGCAGCTACCCCTCGGATACGGACACAGATACGCAGTATTTT
TRBJ1-2 | . | many | TRBV12-3/TRBV12-4 | CASSLSHRAHYGYTF | TGTGCCAGCAGTTTAAGCCACAGGGCGCACTATGGCTACACCTTC
TRBJ1-5 | . | few | TRBV12-3/TRBV12-4 | CASSRLRNQPQHF | TGTGCCAGCTCAAGACTGAGAAATCAGCCCCAGCATTTT
TRBJ1-1 | TRBD1 | many | TRBV27 | CASSSDRGMWEAFF | TGTGCCAGCAGTTCGGACAGGGGTATGTGGGAAGCTTTCTTT
TRBJ2-7 | . | many | TRBV7-2 | CASSLAGLGAGEQYF | TGTGCCAGCAGCTTAGCGGGTCTGGGGGCAGGTGAGCAGTACTTC
TRBJ1-2 | TRBD1 | many | TRBV7-9 | CASSLGQGPNYGYTF | TGTGCCAGCAGCTTAGGACAGGGGCCTAACTATGGCTACACCTTC
TRBJ2-7 | TRBD1 | few | TRBV29-1 | CSVEQDRGASSYEQYF | TGCAGCGTTGAGCAGGACAGGGGCGCCAGCTCCTACGAGCAGTACTTC
TRBJ2-3 | TRBD2 | many | TRBV4-2 | CASSQDPLTSGSPDTQYF | TGTGCCAGCAGCCAAGATCCACTTACTAGCGGGAGCCCAGATACGCAGTATTTT
TRBJ2-3 | . | many | TRBV4-3 | CASSQRQTDTQYF | TGCGCCAGCAGCCAGCGACAGACAGATACGCAGTATTTT
TRBJ2-1 | TRBD2 | many | TRBV7-6 | CASSPDLGAGVDEQFF | TGTGCCAGCAGCCCTGACCTCGGAGCGGGAGTGGATGAGCAGTTCTTC
TRBJ2-2 | . | many | TRBV7-6 | CASSLAGGELFF | TGTGCCAGCAGCTTAGCTGGCGGGGAGCTGTTTTTT
TRBJ1-6 | . | many | TRBV7-8 | CASSLMLLGSPLHF | TGTGCCAGCAGCTTAATGCTTCTGGGTTCACCCCTCCACTTT
TRBJ1-2 | . | . | TRBV9 | CASSVDTNYGYTF | TGTGCCAGCAGCGTAGACACTAACTATGGCTACACCTTC
TRBJ1-1 | . | . | TRBV12-3/TRBV12-4 | CASSAVANTEAFF | TGTGCCAGCAGCGCCGTTGCGAACACTGAAGCTTTCTTT
TRBJ1-1 | . | many | TRBV6-2/TRBV6-3 | CASSYLGRTEAFF | TGTGCCAGCAGTTATTTGGGGCGGACTGAAGCTTTCTTT